The T cell receptor beta chain under discussion was sequenced for a study of T cell clones after liver transplantation. Overall study: Third-party-reactive TCRbeta sequences from pre-transplant mixed lymphocyte reactions served as antigen-independent comparators.

The length of the CDR3 is 14 residues. V dropped 3 bases and J dropped 5 bases, with 13 bases sitting between them. Germline CDR1 reads LNHDA; CDR2 reads SQIVND (reference sequence). Sequenced by immunoSEQ multiplex PCR; TCRdb stores in-frame clones only, minus some. The sample carries some 110,000 clones, 82% recorded once. Overall study results and limits: Graft donor-reactive T cells possibly entered the graft instead of undergoing deletion.

Points on this clone: Antigen: not known.

V and J are TRBV19 and TRBJ1-1; D gene unclear. The sequence derives from a human donor who received a liver transplant. Sample: CD4+ T cells from blood, taken before liver transplant. The CDR3 DNA is TGTGCCAGTAGTATGGGGTTGGTGAGAACTGAAGCTTTCTTT. It codes for CASSMGLVRTEAFF.